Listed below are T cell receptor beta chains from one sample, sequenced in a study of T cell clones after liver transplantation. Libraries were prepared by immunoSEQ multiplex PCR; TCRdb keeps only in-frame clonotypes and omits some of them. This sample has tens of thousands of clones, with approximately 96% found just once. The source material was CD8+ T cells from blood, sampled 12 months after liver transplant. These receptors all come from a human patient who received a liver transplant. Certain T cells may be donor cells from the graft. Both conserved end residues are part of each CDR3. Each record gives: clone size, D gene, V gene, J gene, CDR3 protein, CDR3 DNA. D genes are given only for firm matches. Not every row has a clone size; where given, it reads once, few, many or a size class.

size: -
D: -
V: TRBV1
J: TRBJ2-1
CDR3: CTSSQVGGGREGSYNEQFF
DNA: TGCACCAGCAGCCAAGTCGGCGGCGGGAGGGAGGGCTCCTACAATGAGCAGTTCTTC

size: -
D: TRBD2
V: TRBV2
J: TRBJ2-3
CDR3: CASLPPAGADTQYF
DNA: TGTGCCAGCCTCCCCCCCGCGGGAGCGGATACGCAGTATTTT

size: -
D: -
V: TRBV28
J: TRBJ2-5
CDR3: CASSLTRTQETQYF
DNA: TGTGCCAGCAGTTTAACGCGGACTCAAGAGACCCAGTACTTC

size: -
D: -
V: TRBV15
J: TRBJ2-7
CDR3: CATSRDVTGAYEQYF
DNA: TGTGCCACCAGCAGAGATGTGACGGGAGCCTACGAGCAGTACTTC

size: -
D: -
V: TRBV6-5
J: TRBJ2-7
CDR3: CASSYGIGLEQYF
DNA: TGTGCCAGCAGTTACGGAATAGGTCTCGAGCAGTACTTC

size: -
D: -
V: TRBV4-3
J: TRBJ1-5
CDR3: CASSQDSGEGNQPQHF
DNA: TGCGCCAGCAGCCAAGACTCGGGGGAGGGCAATCAGCCCCAGCATTTT

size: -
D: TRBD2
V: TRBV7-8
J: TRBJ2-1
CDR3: CASSLRLAGEGSYNEQFF
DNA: TGTGCCAGCAGCTTACGACTAGCGGGAGAAGGTTCCTACAATGAGCAGTTCTTC

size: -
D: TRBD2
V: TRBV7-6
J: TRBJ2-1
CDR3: CASSLGSLKPSGRATGNEQFF
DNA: TGTGCCAGCAGCTTAGGGTCACTAAAGCCTAGCGGGAGGGCCACGGGCAATGAGCAGTTCTTC

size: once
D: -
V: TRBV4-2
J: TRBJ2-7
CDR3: CASSQVPQGYEQYF
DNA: TGTGCCAGCAGCCAAGTCCCTCAGGGTTACGAGCAGTACTTC

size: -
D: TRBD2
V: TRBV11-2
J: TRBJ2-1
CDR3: CASSATSGSNEQFF
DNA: TGTGCCAGCAGCGCGACTAGCGGGAGCAATGAGCAGTTCTTC

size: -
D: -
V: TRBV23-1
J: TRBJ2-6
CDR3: CASSQVLWGTGANVLTF
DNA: TGCGCCAGCAGTCAAGTTCTATGGGGTACTGGGGCCAACGTCCTGACTTTC

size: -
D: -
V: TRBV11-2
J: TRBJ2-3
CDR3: CASSRPLGAVDTQYF
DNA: TGCGCCAGCAGCCGCCCTCTCGGGGCCGTGGATACGCAGTATTTT

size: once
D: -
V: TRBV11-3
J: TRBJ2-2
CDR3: CASSSVRGDTGELFF
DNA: TGTGCCAGCAGCAGCGTAAGGGGCGACACCGGGGAGCTGTTTTTT

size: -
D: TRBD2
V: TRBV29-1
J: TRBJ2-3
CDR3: CSVEDGLAGGGDTQYF
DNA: TGCAGCGTTGAAGATGGGCTAGCGGGAGGGGGGGATACGCAGTATTTT

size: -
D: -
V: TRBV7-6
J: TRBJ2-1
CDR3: CASSLGIGKSYNEQFF
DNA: TGTGCCAGCAGCTTAGGGATCGGGAAATCCTACAATGAGCAGTTCTTC

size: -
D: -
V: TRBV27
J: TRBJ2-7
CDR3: CASSLSGPSGYEQYF
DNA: TGTGCCAGCAGTTTATCGGGACCGTCCGGATACGAGCAGTACTTC

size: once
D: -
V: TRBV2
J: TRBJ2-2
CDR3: CASSEDEGVNPGELFF
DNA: TGTGCCAGCAGTGAAGATGAAGGGGTGAATCCCGGGGAGCTGTTTTTT

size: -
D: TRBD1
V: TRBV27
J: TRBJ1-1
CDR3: CASSLNEGANTEAFF
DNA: TGTGCCAGCAGTTTGAATGAGGGGGCGAACACTGAAGCTTTCTTT

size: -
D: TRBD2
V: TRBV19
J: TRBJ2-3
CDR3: CASTKTSSFGDTQYF
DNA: TGTGCCAGTACCAAGACTAGCTCTTTTGGAGATACGCAGTATTTT

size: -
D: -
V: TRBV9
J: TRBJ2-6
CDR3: CASSVAGSGANVLTF
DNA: TGTGCCAGCAGCGTAGCTGGTTCTGGGGCCAACGTCCTGACTTTC

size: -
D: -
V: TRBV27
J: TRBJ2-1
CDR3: CASSLSDNEQFF
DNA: TGTGCCAGCAGTTTATCGGACAATGAGCAGTTCTTC

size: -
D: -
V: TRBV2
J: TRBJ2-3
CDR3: CASRDELDGISTDTQYF
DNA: TGTGCCAGCAGAGACGAACTGGACGGGATTAGCACAGATACGCAGTATTTT

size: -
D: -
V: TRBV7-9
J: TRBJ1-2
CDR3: CASTSGFDYGYTF
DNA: TGTGCCAGCACCTCAGGGTTTGACTATGGCTACACCTTC

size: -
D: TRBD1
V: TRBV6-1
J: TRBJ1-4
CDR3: CASSFGQGGGEKLFF
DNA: TGTGCCAGTTCTTTTGGACAGGGGGGAGGGGAAAAACTGTTTTTT

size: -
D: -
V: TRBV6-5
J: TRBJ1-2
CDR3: CASSYDDSYYGYTF
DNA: TGTGCCAGCAGTTACGATGATTCTTATTATGGCTACACCTTC